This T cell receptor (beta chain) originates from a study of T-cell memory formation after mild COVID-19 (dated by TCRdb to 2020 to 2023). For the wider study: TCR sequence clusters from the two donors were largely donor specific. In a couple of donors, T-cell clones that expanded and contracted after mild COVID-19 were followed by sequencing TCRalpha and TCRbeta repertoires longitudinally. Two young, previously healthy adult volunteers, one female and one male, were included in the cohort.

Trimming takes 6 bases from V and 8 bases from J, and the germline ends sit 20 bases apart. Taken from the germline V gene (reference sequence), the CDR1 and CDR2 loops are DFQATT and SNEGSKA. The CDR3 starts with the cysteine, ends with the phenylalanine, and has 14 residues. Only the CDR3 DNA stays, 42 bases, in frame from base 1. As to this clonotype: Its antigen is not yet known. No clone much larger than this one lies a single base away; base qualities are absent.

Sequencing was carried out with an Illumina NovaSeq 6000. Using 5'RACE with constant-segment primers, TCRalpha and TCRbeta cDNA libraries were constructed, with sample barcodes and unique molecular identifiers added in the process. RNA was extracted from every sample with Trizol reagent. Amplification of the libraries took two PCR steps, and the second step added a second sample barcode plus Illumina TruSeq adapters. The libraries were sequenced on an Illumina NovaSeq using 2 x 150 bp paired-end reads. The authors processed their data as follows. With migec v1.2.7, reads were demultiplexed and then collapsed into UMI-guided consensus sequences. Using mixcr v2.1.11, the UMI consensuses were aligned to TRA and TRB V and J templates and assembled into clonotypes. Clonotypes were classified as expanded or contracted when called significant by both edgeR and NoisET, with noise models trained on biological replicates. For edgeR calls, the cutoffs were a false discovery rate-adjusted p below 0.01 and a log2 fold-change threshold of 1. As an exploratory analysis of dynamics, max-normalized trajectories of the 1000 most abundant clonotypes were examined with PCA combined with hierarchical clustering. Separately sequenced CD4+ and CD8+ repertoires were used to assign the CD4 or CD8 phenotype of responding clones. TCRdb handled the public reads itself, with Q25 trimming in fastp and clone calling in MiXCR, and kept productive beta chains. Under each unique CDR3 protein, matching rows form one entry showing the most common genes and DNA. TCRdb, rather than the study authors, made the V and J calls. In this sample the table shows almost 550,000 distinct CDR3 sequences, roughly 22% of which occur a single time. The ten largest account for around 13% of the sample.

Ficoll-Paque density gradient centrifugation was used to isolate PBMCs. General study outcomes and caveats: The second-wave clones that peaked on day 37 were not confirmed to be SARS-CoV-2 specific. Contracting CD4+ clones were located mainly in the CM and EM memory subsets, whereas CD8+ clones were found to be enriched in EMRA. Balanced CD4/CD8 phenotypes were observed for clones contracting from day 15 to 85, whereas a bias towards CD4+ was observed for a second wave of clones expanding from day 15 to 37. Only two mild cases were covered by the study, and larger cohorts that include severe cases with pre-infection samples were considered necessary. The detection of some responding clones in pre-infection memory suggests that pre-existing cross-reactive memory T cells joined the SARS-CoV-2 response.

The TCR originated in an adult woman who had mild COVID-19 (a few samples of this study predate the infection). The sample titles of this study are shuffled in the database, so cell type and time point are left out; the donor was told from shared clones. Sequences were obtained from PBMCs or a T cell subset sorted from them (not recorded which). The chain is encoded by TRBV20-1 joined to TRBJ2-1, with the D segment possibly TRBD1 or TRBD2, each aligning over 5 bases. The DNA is TGCAGTGCCGGGGCCTTAGCCGGCGGATATGAGCAGTTCTTC. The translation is CSAGALAGGYEQFF.